The clone carrying this T cell receptor beta chain was counted at least ten times. Antigen specificity is unknown. CDR1 and CDR2 (germline): ENHRY, SYGVKD. This CDR3 is 14 amino acids long. The germline V and J ends were trimmed by 5 bases and 7 bases, with 14 bases remaining between them. Together with thyroid ultrasound, orbital computed tomography, serum thyroxine and TRAb, clinical symptoms were used for diagnoses. TCR beta CDR3 sequences were amplified from RNA transcripts. The HTBI primer set was used in a first-round RT-PCR of the TCR CDR3. TCRdb re-derived calls from the multiplex PCR reads in MiXCR, one entry per CDR3 protein. The table has 700,000 or so distinct CDR3 sequences, roughly 14% seen once. This entry belongs to a study of T cells in Graves' hyperthyroidism and ophthalmopathy. Study as a whole: The authors collected peripheral blood at initial diagnosis, before any treatment. Study-level results: Most expanded thyroid clonotypes above 0.001 recurred in blood.

Material: blood. This chain joins TRBV10-3 and TRBJ1-4, with TRBD1 as a possible D gene (6 bases). The source is a woman between 45 and 60 years old with Graves' ophthalmopathy. The CDR3 coding sequence is TGTGCCATCAGTCTACAGGGCTTCGGTGAAAAACTGTTTTTT. It specifies CAISLQGFGEKLFF.